These 14 T cell receptor beta chains originate from one sample sequenced in a study of blood T cell repertoires in COVID-19. Profiled with immunoSEQ multiplex PCR; TCRdb holds only in-frame clones, not every one. In the table there are approximately 210,000 clones, over 75% of which are singletons. Sample: PBMCs or T cells enriched from blood (not recorded which). These TCRs come from a woman aged 60-70 years who had recovered from COVID-19.

This clone has just a few counts. J is TRBJ1-2 and V is TRBV7-9; 8 bases match TRBD1. Germline values: CDR1 SEHNR, CDR2 FQNEAQ (reference sequence). After removal of 7 bases from V and 4 bases from J, the junction contained 11 bases not matched to a gene. CDR3 length equals 15 residues. The CDR3 bases are TGTGCCAGCATCGATGACAGGGGATCGAGCTATGGCTACACCTTC. It specifies CASIDDRGSSYGYTF.

CDR3 amino acids: CASSTGPVLTF. The CDR3 region has the DNA TGTGCCAGCAGTACAGGTCCCGTCCTGACTTTC. J is TRBJ2-6 and V is TRBV2, with D perhaps TRBD1 (5 bases). This CDR3 spans 11 amino acids. Germline V CDR1 and CDR2: SNHLY, FYNNEI. V was cut by 5 bases and J by 12 bases, with 8 bases left in between.

The V call is TRBV4-1, the J call TRBJ2-2; D might be TRBD1 (5 bases). The V gene lost 5 bases and the J gene lost 6 bases, with 19 bases spanning the gap. Germline CDR1 reads MGHRA; CDR2 reads YSYEKL. The CDR3 totals 16 residues. The CDR3: CASSNFRAPNSGELFF. DNA for the CDR3: TGCGCCAGCAGCAACTTCAGGGCACCCAACTCCGGGGAGCTGTTTTTT.

This clone has only one observation. The CDR3 loop is CASSLEGTGGGNTIYF. DNA of the CDR3: TGTGCCAGCAGCTTAGAGGGGACAGGGGGCGGAAACACCATATATTTT. This sequence joins TRBV7-2 and TRBJ1-3; 12 nucleotides line up with TRBD1. The J segment lost 4 bases and the V segment lost 1 base, leaving 2 bases of the junction unmatched. Germline assignment: CDR1 SGHTA and CDR2 FQGNSA. This CDR3 has 16 residues.

The chain joins TRBV19 to TRBJ1-1; possibly TRBD1 for D (6 bases). The V and J ends lost 3 bases and 4 bases respectively, with 12 bases between them. CDR3 length: 14 amino acids. From germline, CDR1 is LNHDA and CDR2 SQIVND (reference sequence). The CDR3 DNA sequence: TGTGCCAGTAGTATTAGGAGGGGGGGCACTGAAGCTTTCTTT. This translates into CASSIRRGGTEAFF.

The chain links TRBV10-3 to TRBJ1-1; D is ambiguous. Germline values: CDR1 ENHRY, CDR2 SYGVKD. Trimming shortened V by 8 bases and J by 1 base, and 8 bases separated the two germline ends. This CDR3 comprises 12 residues. The CDR3: CAISAENTEAFF. The CDR3 DNA is TGTGCCATCTCCGCGGAGAACACTGAAGCTTTCTTT.

The rearrangement uses TRBV10-2 and TRBJ1-2; D may be TRBD1 (5 bases). The CDR3 has 13 amino acids. Germline assignment: CDR1 WSHSY and CDR2 SAAADI. The ends were cut back, 7 bases at V and 2 bases at J, with 11 bases in the middle. CDR3 bases: TGCGCCAGCACTCCCGGGGGGAACTATGGCTACACCTTC. Translated: CASTPGGNYGYTF.

The chain is built from TRBV7-9 and TRBJ2-2, with TRBD2 identical over 12 bases. Germline CDR1 is SEHNR and CDR2 is FQNEAQ (reference sequence). Unmatched junction bases numbered 2, after V lost 3 bases and J lost 6 bases. The CDR3 extends over 15 amino acids. In nucleotides, the CDR3 is TGTGCCAGCAGCTTCGGACTAGCGGGGTCCGGGGAGCTGTTTTTT. Translated, it gives CASSFGLAGSGELFF.

The rearrangement links TRBV2 to TRBJ1-5; tentatively, D is TRBD1 (5 bases). The CDR3 contains 15 residues. The germline V gene has CDR1 SNHLY and CDR2 FYNNEI. Trimming took off 4 bases at V and 0 bases at J, with 10 bases between the two ends. This CDR3 reads CASSVQGGSNQPQHF. The DNA for the CDR3 is TGTGCCAGCAGTGTCCAGGGAGGTAGCAATCAGCCCCAGCATTTT.

The chain is built from TRBV2 and TRBJ1-2, with D possibly TRBD1 on 6 matching bases. V was cut by 9 bases and J by 8 bases, with 10 bases left in between. The CDR3 extends over 10 amino acids. CDR1 and CDR2 from the germline V gene are SNHLY and FYNNEI. The CDR3 DNA is TGTGCCAGGGAAAGGGGGGGCTACACCTTC. Its translation: CARERGGYTF.

Notes on this clone: Other DNA sequences within the sample encode an identical CDR3. The chain combines TRBV19 with TRBJ2-7; 10 positions agree with TRBD1. The CDR3 is 14 residues long. Germline V gives CDR1 LNHDA, CDR2 SQIVND (reference sequence). V shed 3 bases, J shed 2 bases, and the junction held 1 base outside the gene matches. The CDR3 DNA follows: TGTGCCAGTAGTATCGGGACAGGGGCCTACGAGCAGTACTTC. Translating gives CASSIGTGAYEQYF.

CDR3 amino acids: CASSNLAGVRNEQFF. The CDR3 DNA is TGTGCCAGCAGTAATCTAGCGGGAGTAAGGAATGAGCAGTTCTTC. J is TRBJ2-1 and V is TRBV28, with TRBD2 matching 10 bases. The ends lost 5 bases at V and 7 bases at J; junction bases unmatched: 8. CDR1 and CDR2 (germline): MDHEN, SYDVKM. This CDR3 is 15 amino acids long.

The chain is built from TRBV2 and TRBJ1-1; 7 bases are shared with TRBD1. The trim removed 7 bases at V and 1 base at J, leaving 3 bases unmatched. The V gene's germline CDR1 is SNHLY and CDR2 FYNNEI. The CDR3 is 13 residues long. The CDR3 protein is CASTRQGNTEAFF. In DNA form, the CDR3 reads TGTGCCAGCACCCGACAGGGGAACACTGAAGCTTTCTTT.

The chain has TRBV13 and TRBJ2-1; 8 nucleotides agree with TRBD2. Germline assignment: CDR1 PRHDT and CDR2 FYEKMQ (reference sequence). The CDR3 contains 17 residues. The trim removed 5 bases at V and 3 bases at J, leaving 12 bases unmatched. CDR3 in DNA: TGTGCCAGCAGCCCCCAGGGCGCGGGGGGCATCTACAATGAGCAGTTCTTC. Its protein product is CASSPQGAGGIYNEQFF.